The table lists the clone carrying this T cell receptor delta chain with a few counts. A far more abundant clone sits one base away, making this likely a read error. Additional DNA sequences in this sample encode the identical CDR3. TCRdb re-called the reads through CATT. Of a few thousand delta-chain clones in the sample, around 0.55% were seen once. Germline CDR1 is GEAIGNYY and CDR2 is EKD. The CDR3 sequence is 18 residues long. Trimming cost V 4 bases and J 3 bases; bases outside gene matches: 8. The sample is drawn from a study of gamma-delta chains in newborns, infants, children. Study background: Microbial exposure reportedly drives polyclonal innate γδ T cell expansion after birth.

The sample consisted of blood. J is TRDJ3 and V is TRDV2, with 10 nucleotides matching TRDD3. This sequence originates from a child who was a newborn, infant or young child, either healthy, febrile or measles-vaccinated (not recorded which). The CDR3 DNA reads as TGTGCCTGTGATACCGTACTGGGGGATTTCTGGGACACCCGACAGATGTTTTTC. Translating gives CACDTVLGDFWDTRQMFF.